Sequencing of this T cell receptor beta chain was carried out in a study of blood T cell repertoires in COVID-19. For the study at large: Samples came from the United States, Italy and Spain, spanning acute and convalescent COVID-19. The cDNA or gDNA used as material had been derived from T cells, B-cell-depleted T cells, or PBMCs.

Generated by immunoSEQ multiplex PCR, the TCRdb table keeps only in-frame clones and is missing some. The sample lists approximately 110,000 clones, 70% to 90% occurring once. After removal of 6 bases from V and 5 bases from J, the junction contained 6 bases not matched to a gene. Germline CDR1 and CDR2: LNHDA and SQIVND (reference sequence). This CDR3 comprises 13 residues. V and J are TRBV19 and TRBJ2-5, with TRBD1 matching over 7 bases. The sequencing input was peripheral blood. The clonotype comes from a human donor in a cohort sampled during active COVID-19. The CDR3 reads CASSVTGPETQYF. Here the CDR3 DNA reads TGTGCCAGTAGCGTGACAGGGCCCGAGACCCAGTACTTC. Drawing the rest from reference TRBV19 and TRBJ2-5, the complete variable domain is DGGITQSPKYLFRKEGQNVTLSCEQNLNHDAMYWYRQDPGQGLRLIYYSQIVNDFQKGDIAEGYSVSREKKESFPLTVTSAQKNPTAFYLCASSVTGPETQYFGPGTRLLVL.